This paragraph reports one T cell receptor beta chain. This clonotype occurred many times. Its cognate antigen has yet to be identified. There are no base qualities to consult, and no much larger clone falls within one base. The data originate from a study of Graves' ophthalmopathy and Graves' hyperthyroidism (dated by TCRdb to the late 2010s). At the level of the whole study: Hyperthyroidism was defined as stable when no progression to ophthalmopathy occurred within 18 months of follow-up. TCR beta repertoire signatures were used to distinguish Graves' ophthalmopathy from Graves' hyperthyroidism and to predict progression to ophthalmopathy. In total, 120 to 150 blood samples were TCR-sequenced: 40 to 45 ophthalmopathy, roughly 77 hyperthyroidism and 17 hyperthyroidism-to-ophthalmopathy patients. A discovery set of about 99 patients (43 ophthalmopathy, 57 stable hyperthyroidism) was enrolled to explore V-J signatures distinguishing ophthalmopathy from hyperthyroidism. For independent validation, a separate cohort was made up of approximately 18 hyperthyroidism patients plus 17 patients who later progressed from hyperthyroidism to ophthalmopathy. In a handful of hyperthyroidism patients, the T-cell repertoire of thyroid tissue was compared with the T-cell repertoire of blood. Following sampling, methimazole starting at 30 mg daily was administered to hyperthyroidism patients, and high-dose intravenous methylprednisolone was administered to ophthalmopathy patients. Findings and caveats that apply to the study as a whole: Sample size was not statistically predetermined, and group allocation was not concealed from the investigators. In cross-validation, the 13-signature model distinguished ophthalmopathy from stable hyperthyroidism with nearly 90% sensitivity and just under 84% specificity, and in the test set the corresponding values were about 80% and 75%. In validation, the model predicted ophthalmopathy progression with roughly 68% sensitivity and roughly 78% specificity; roughly eleven predicted patients were CT-confirmed with GO in a median of 6.5 months. Most of the expanded thyroid clonotypes with a frequency above 0.001 were also detected in blood, and it was suggested that the thyroid immune response may be reflected by blood repertoires.

The hyperthyroidism patients were 18 to 65 years old and newly diagnosed, with a disease duration of less than 2 months. Patients were excluded if they had other autoimmune diseases, uncontrolled infections, pregnancy or lactation. Diagnosis was based on clinical symptoms, serum thyroxine, TRAb, thyroid ultrasound and orbital computed tomography. Total RNA was extracted with Trizol reagent and quality-checked on an Agilent 2100 Bioanalyzer. The junction shows trimming of 5 bases on V and 2 bases on J, plus 15 bases between the germline ends. CDR1 and CDR2, per the germline V gene (reference sequence), are LNHDA and SQIVND. The CDR3 runs 15 amino acids, cysteine and phenylalanine included. Only the CDR3 DNA stays, 45 bases, in frame from base 1. For repertoire sequencing, TCR beta CDR3 regions were amplified from RNA transcripts. HTBI primers and the Qiagen OneStep RT-PCR kit were used in a first-round RT-PCR, which was followed by a second-round multiplex PCR, size selection and purification. Libraries were sequenced on an Illumina HiSeq2000 using paired-end 100 bp reads. Turning to the authors' computational methods: SOAPnuke was used to process the reads, removing any read that contained adapters or uncalled bases, had a mean Phred below 15, or lacked an exact match to the constant primer or identifier. COPE v1.2.5 was used to merge high-quality paired reads. Each unique nucleotide sequence was defined as a clonotype, and clonotypes were aligned to IMGT TRB V, D and J references with MiTCR v1.1. Analysis was restricted to V-J combinations with a frequency above 0.0001, which covered about 99% of repertoires. A TCR clonal expansion and chaos score per V-J combination was defined as the ratio of F50 clonal expansion to chaos observed in the TCRdist matrix. Welch's t-statistics and random forest were used to narrow the features down to over ten V-J combinations, which were then fed into a naive Bayes classifier. The similarity between thyroid and blood repertoires was quantified using the Morisita-Horn index. Using fastp at Q25 and MiXCR, TCRdb reprocessed the public reads and kept productive beta chains. Merged by CDR3 protein, the rows form single entries marked with the most common genes and DNA. Here the V and J calls rest on TCRdb's processing, not on the authors' analysis. This sample is represented by around 1.1 million distinct CDR3 sequences; around a third of them were singletons. Clones ranked in the top ten supply 11% of the sample.

Recombination connected TRBV19 to TRBJ2-5; TRBD2 is possibly the D segment (5 matching bases). This receptor was taken from an adult man with Graves' hyperthyroidism. The sequenced sample was peripheral blood or thyroid tissue (not recorded which). The encoded CDR3 is CASSVTGSAQETQYF. The DNA sequence reads TGTGCCAGTAGTGTTACGGGGTCGGCGCAAGAGACCCAGTACTTC.